These T cell receptor beta chains were read from a single sample in a study of T cell responses to AZD1222 COVID-19 vaccine. Repertoires were generated with immunoSEQ multiplex PCR, while TCRdb's copy carries only in-frame clones and drops some. The sample includes more than 120,000 clones, just over 90% of them seen just once. The input for sequencing was peripheral blood, taken on day 0 of AZD1222 vaccination. The receptors shown here come from an adult in good health. Both conserved end residues are part of each CDR3. A D gene is named only where the DNA matches it firmly. Clone size is not always given. Where it is, it says once, few, many or a class for expanded clones.

-	TRBV30	-	TRBJ2-6	CAWSTGSSGANVLTF	TGTGCCTGGAGTACCGGGAGCTCTGGGGCCAACGTCCTGACTTTC
once	TRBV7-3	TRBD2	TRBJ2-7	CASSSGGSYEQYF	TGTGCCAGCAGTTCGGGAGGATCCTACGAGCAGTACTTC
-	TRBV15	-	TRBJ1-3	CATSRDKAANGNTIYF	TGTGCCACCAGCAGAGATAAGGCAGCCAATGGAAACACCATATATTTT
-	TRBV7-9	TRBD1	TRBJ2-2	CASSLDRGLTGELFF	TGTGCCAGCAGCTTAGACAGGGGGCTAACCGGGGAGCTGTTTTTT
once	TRBV6-1	TRBD1	TRBJ2-7	CASSDRTGSMTQYF	TGTGCCAGCAGTGACCGGACAGGGAGTATGACGCAGTACTTC
-	TRBV30	-	TRBJ1-2	CACQRGDSYGYTF	TGTGCCTGTCAGCGTGGCGACAGCTATGGCTACACCTTC
-	TRBV10-2	-	TRBJ2-7	CASSEWREAEQYF	TGCGCCAGCAGTGAGTGGCGAGAGGCCGAGCAGTACTTC
-	TRBV12-5	-	TRBJ2-1	CASGLTDEQFF	TGTGCTAGTGGTTTGACGGATGAGCAGTTCTTC
-	TRBV25-1	-	TRBJ2-7	CASRGTEAYEQYF	TGTGCCAGCAGAGGGACGGAAGCTTACGAGCAGTACTTC
-	TRBV5-1	-	TRBJ1-3	CASSLAPVSGNTIYF	TGCGCCAGCAGCTTGGCCCCGGTCTCTGGAAACACCATATATTTT
-	TRBV7-7	-	TRBJ2-5	CASSLAGSQETQYF	TGTGCCAGCAGCTTAGCGGGATCCCAAGAGACCCAGTACTTC
-	TRBV14	-	TRBJ1-1	CASSQEMNTEAFF	TGTGCCAGCAGCCAAGAAATGAACACTGAAGCTTTCTTT
-	TRBV7-8	-	TRBJ1-3	CASSLTGGSGNTIYF	TGTGCCAGCAGCTTAACGGGGGGGAGCGGAAACACCATATATTTT
-	TRBV11-2	-	TRBJ2-7	CASSLPPDYYYEQYF	TGTGCCAGCAGCTTACCCCCGGACTACTACTACGAGCAGTACTTC
-	TRBV15	-	TRBJ2-5	CATSPPGFGQETQYF	TGTGCCACCAGCCCACCCGGGTTTGGGCAAGAGACCCAGTACTTC
-	TRBV6-5	-	TRBJ2-7	CASGENHYEQYF	TGTGCCAGCGGAGAGAACCACTACGAGCAGTACTTC
-	TRBV13	-	TRBJ2-7	CASSQGRDEQYF	TGTGCCAGCAGCCAAGGCCGCGACGAGCAGTACTTC
-	TRBV27	-	TRBJ2-3	CASSLNRATDTQYF	TGTGCCAGCAGTTTAAACAGGGCCACAGATACGCAGTATTTT
-	TRBV20-1	-	TRBJ1-2	CSAPGRGVYTF	TGCAGTGCCCCCGGCAGGGGCGTCTACACCTTC
-	TRBV2	-	TRBJ1-2	CASRGRYGYTF	TGTGCCAGCAGAGGACGGTATGGCTACACCTTC
-	TRBV20-1	-	TRBJ2-5	CSASTGQETQYF	TGCAGTGCTAGTACAGGCCAGGAGACCCAGTACTTC
-	TRBV25-1	-	TRBJ2-7	CASSPGSEQYF	TGTGCCAGCTCCCCGGGGAGCGAGCAGTACTTC
once	TRBV5-1	-	TRBJ2-7	CASSIYSRDRGIEQYF	TGCGCCAGCAGCATATACTCCCGGGACCGTGGGATTGAGCAGTACTTC
-	TRBV6-5	-	TRBJ2-2	CASTEDTGELFF	TGTGCCAGCACAGAGGACACCGGGGAGCTGTTTTTT
-	TRBV7-7	TRBD2	TRBJ2-1	CASSPAQAGAYNEQFF	TGTGCTAGCAGCCCCGCCCAGGCGGGAGCCTACAATGAGCAGTTCTTC
-	TRBV7-8	-	TRBJ1-2	CASSPRGRFNYGYTF	TGTGCCAGCAGCCCCCGCGGCCGATTTAACTATGGCTACACCTTC
-	TRBV10-3	-	TRBJ1-5	CAIKGEGNQPQHF	TGTGCCATCAAGGGAGAGGGTAATCAGCCCCAGCATTTT
-	TRBV19	-	TRBJ2-2	CASMRFGALNTGELFF	TGTGCCAGTATGAGATTTGGGGCCCTGAACACCGGGGAGCTGTTTTTT
-	TRBV19	-	TRBJ1-5	CASSMGPSQPQHF	TGTGCCAGTAGTATGGGACCCTCCCAGCCCCAGCATTTT
-	TRBV6-1	-	TRBJ2-5	CASSGNSGGGRRRETQYF	TGTGCCAGCAGTGGCAATTCTGGCGGAGGGAGAAGGCGAGAGACCCAGTACTTC
once	TRBV4-2	TRBD1	TRBJ2-5	CASSQPDRGSETQYF	TGTGCCAGCAGCCAACCCGACAGGGGCTCAGAGACCCAGTACTTC
once	TRBV6-2/TRBV6-3	-	TRBJ2-5	CASSYSSRVGETQYF	TGTGCCAGCAGTTACTCGAGTAGAGTTGGGGAGACCCAGTACTTC
once	TRBV11-2	-	TRBJ2-7	CASSSQGYEQYF	TGTGCCAGCAGCTCACAGGGATACGAGCAGTACTTC
-	TRBV2	-	TRBJ1-5	CASSDVGGSNQPQHF	TGTGCCAGCAGTGATGTTGGGGGTAGCAATCAGCCCCAGCATTTT
-	TRBV20-1	TRBD2	TRBJ2-7	CSARGEGEQYF	TGCAGTGCTAGGGGGGAGGGGGAGCAGTACTTC
once	TRBV6-4	TRBD2	TRBJ2-7	CASSELAGYEQYF	TGTGCCAGCAGTGAACTAGCGGGGTACGAGCAGTACTTC
-	TRBV9	-	TRBJ2-7	CASSVGEHGEQYF	TGTGCCAGCAGCGTAGGGGAGCACGGCGAGCAGTACTTC
-	TRBV11-2	TRBD1	TRBJ1-2	CASSLGDREPNYGYTF	TGTGCCAGCAGCTTAGGCGACAGGGAACCTAACTATGGCTACACCTTC
-	TRBV19	TRBD1	TRBJ1-5	CASSIGRTGIPQPQHF	TGTGCCAGTAGTATCGGTAGGACAGGGATTCCCCAGCCCCAGCATTTT
-	TRBV3-1/TRBV3-2	-	TRBJ1-3	CASSQEGGSSGNTIYF	TGTGCCAGCAGCCAAGAGGGAGGGAGCTCTGGAAACACCATATATTTT
-	TRBV7-2	-	TRBJ1-1	CASSPYTEAFF	TGTGCCAGCAGCCCATACACTGAAGCTTTCTTT
-	TRBV3-1/TRBV3-2	-	TRBJ1-6	CASSQESSPLHF	TGTGCCAGCAGCCAAGAGAGTTCACCCCTCCACTTT
few	TRBV19	-	TRBJ2-5	CASSMGGSIETQYF	TGTGCCAGTAGTATGGGAGGCTCCATTGAGACCCAGTACTTC
-	TRBV5-1	-	TRBJ1-1	CASSQGTQNTEAFF	TGCGCCAGCAGCCAGGGGACGCAGAACACTGAAGCTTTCTTT
-	TRBV27	-	TRBJ1-2	CASSSYRDGYTF	TGTGCCAGCAGTTCGTACAGGGATGGCTACACCTTC
-	TRBV20-1	TRBD2	TRBJ2-2	CSASPSGLSGELFF	TGCAGTGCTAGTCCTAGCGGTCTCTCCGGGGAGCTGTTTTTT
-	TRBV19	-	TRBJ1-2	CASSARWGYTF	TGTGCCAGTAGTGCTCGGTGGGGCTACACCTTC
-	TRBV6-5	TRBD1	TRBJ1-5	CASTPGPGGGQPQHF	TGTGCCAGCACCCCAGGGCCAGGGGGCGGTCAGCCCCAGCATTTT
-	TRBV6-5	TRBD1	TRBJ1-4	CASSSRTGGGEKLFF	TGTGCCAGCAGTTCGCGGACAGGGGGAGGTGAAAAACTGTTTTTT
-	TRBV6-1	TRBD2	TRBJ2-3	CASSGGAGGRLDTQYF	TGTGCCAGCAGTGGGGGCGCGGGGGGGCGTTTGGATACGCAGTATTTT